This T cell receptor (beta chain) is from a study of T cells after yellow fever vaccination. Study results and limitations: Subsequent to the booster, the majority of primary-vaccination clones reappeared (roughly 95% CD4, around 85% CD8).

This CDR3 is 16 amino acids long. The V gene lost 2 bases and the J gene lost 4 bases, with 14 bases spanning the gap. The germline gives CDR1 LGHNA, CDR2 YNFKEQ. A 5'RACE template-switching step, the method used to make TCR cDNA, added a universal primer site and UMIs. Using its own MiXCR run on the 5' RACE reads, TCRdb lists one record per CDR3 protein. The sample carries hundreds of thousands of distinct CDR3 sequences, around a sixth recorded once. As to this clonotype: Its target is not known.

The sequence was collected from a man aged 18 to 30 who received the YFV17D yellow fever vaccine. This material consisted of PBMCs, taken before the yellow fever booster vaccination. J is TRBJ2-2 and V is TRBV4-2, with D maybe TRBD2 (6 bases). Written as DNA, the CDR3 is TGTGCCAGCAGCCAATCAGCAGGGAGGAGCACCGGGGAGCTGTTTTTT. Amino acids: CASSQSAGRSTGELFF.